This entry is about one T cell receptor beta chain. What it recognizes is unknown. The entry originates in a study of STAT5B mutations in CD4+ large granular lymphocyte leukemia. Notes on the study in general: CD4-sorted patient repertoires seemed more clonal than healthy CD4+ repertoires. Without HLA matching, higher CD4+ than CD8+ T-LGLL clonality could reflect small sample size. 8/27 top patient clones versus 2/35 control clones were TRBV06-family. Main leukemic clonotypes were patient-specific, but roughly 25% appeared at low frequency elsewhere.

V was clipped by 4 bases and J by 4 bases; unmatched bases: 7. This CDR3 has 15 residues. Germline values: CDR1 SGHNT, CDR2 YYREEE (reference sequence). Clones were sequenced by immunoSEQ multiplex PCR, and TCRdb holds only the in-frame ones, with some missing. The repertoire holds around 31,000 clones, with about two thirds as singletons. This chain uses TRBV5-4 with TRBJ1-1; TRBD1 matches at 10 bases. The specimen was CD4+ T cells from blood buffy coats. The clonotype was recovered from a human donor in good health. The CDR3 protein is CASSPPGDRGTEAFF. The DNA for the CDR3 is TGTGCCAGCAGCCCCCCAGGGGACAGGGGCACTGAAGCTTTCTTT. The variable domain in full, completed from reference TRBV5-4 and TRBJ1-1, reads ETGVTQSPTHLIKTRGQQVTLRCSSQSGHNTVSWYQQALGQGPQFIFQYYREEENGRGNFPPRFSGLQFPNYSSELNVNALELDDSALYLCASSPPGDRGTEAFFGQGTRLTVV.